Listed below are T cell receptor beta chains from one sample, sequenced in a study of T-cell memory formation after mild COVID-19. TCRdb called the 5' RACE reads again in MiXCR, with one record for every CDR3 protein. The sample carries about 610,000 distinct CDR3 sequences, 15% to 20% recorded once. Sample: PBMCs or a T cell subset sorted from them (not recorded which). The source of these receptors is an adult woman who had mild COVID-19 (a few samples of this study predate the infection). Cell type and time point are not known. CDR3s include the opening cysteine and the closing phenylalanine or tryptophan. A D gene is named only where the DNA matches it firmly. Only some rows state a clone size, as once, few, many or a class for expanded clones.

j_call	d_call	v_call	clone_size	cdr3_nt	cdr3_aa
TRBJ1-2	.	TRBV29-1	few	TGCAGCGTTTTGCAGGACCTTAACTATGGCTACACCTTC	CSVLQDLNYGYTF
TRBJ1-2	.	TRBV12-3/TRBV12-4	few	TGTGCCAGCACCGGACACCCAGCTAACTATGGCTACACCTTC	CASTGHPANYGYTF
TRBJ2-5	.	TRBV10-3	few	TGTGCCATCAGTCCCGACGAGGCTGGCGAGACCCAGTACTTC	CAISPDEAGETQYF
TRBJ2-1	TRBD2	TRBV7-2	few	TGTGCCAGCAGCTTAAAGTGGGGGGGCTCCTACAATGAGCAGTTCTTC	CASSLKWGGSYNEQFF
TRBJ2-7	.	TRBV7-2	.	TGTGCCAGCAGCCGGGACTTCTCCGAGCAGTACTTC	CASSRDFSEQYF
TRBJ2-1	.	TRBV7-9	.	TGTGCCAGCAGCTTAGCTGTAGGCGGTCGGGGGGCCGACAATGAGCAGTTCTTC	CASSLAVGGRGADNEQFF
TRBJ2-3	TRBD2	TRBV7-9	.	TGTGCCAGCAGCTCTATTCTAGCGGGATTCACAGATACGCAGTATTTT	CASSSILAGFTDTQYF
TRBJ1-2	.	TRBV12-3/TRBV12-4	.	TGTGCCACGGGGCTCCGGGCGGCGAACTATGGCTACACCTTC	CATGLRAANYGYTF
TRBJ2-7	.	TRBV12-3/TRBV12-4	few	TGTGCCAGCAGCCCATCTACAGGCCCTTACGAGCAGTACTTC	CASSPSTGPYEQYF
TRBJ2-7	TRBD2	TRBV20-1	few	TGCAGTGCTAGAGCTCAAACGGGAGGGCCCTACGAGCAGTACTTC	CSARAQTGGPYEQYF
TRBJ2-7	.	TRBV19	.	TGTGCCAGTAGTAAGGCAGAGGGGTTCTACGAGCAGTACTTC	CASSKAEGFYEQYF
TRBJ2-4	.	TRBV20-1	.	TGCAGTGCTCCCCTAGGCCCGCCCAAAAACATTCAGTACTTC	CSAPLGPPKNIQYF
TRBJ2-1	TRBD2	TRBV2	few	TGTGCCAGCAAAGAGCGGGGGGGAACCAATGAGCAGTTCTTC	CASKERGGTNEQFF
TRBJ1-1	.	TRBV27	.	TGTACCAGCAGTTCCCTTTTAGACGCAGGAACTGAAGCTTTCTTT	CTSSSLLDAGTEAFF
TRBJ2-7	TRBD2	TRBV7-2	.	TGTGCCAGCAGCTTAACCGGGGGGGCCCCAGGGGAGCAGTACTTC	CASSLTGGAPGEQYF
TRBJ1-5	.	TRBV6-2/TRBV6-3	.	TGTGCCAGCAGTCGACACACGGATCAGCCCCAGCATTTT	CASSRHTDQPQHF
TRBJ2-1	TRBD2	TRBV29-1	many	TGCAGCGTTGAAGGTGGCGGGAGGGCCATTGAGCAGTTCTTC	CSVEGGGRAIEQFF
TRBJ2-5	.	TRBV5-1	many	TGCGCCAGCAGCTTGGTGGCAGGGCAACAAGAGACCCAGTACTTC	CASSLVAGQQETQYF
TRBJ2-3	.	TRBV3-1	few	TGTGCCAGCAGCCGAGGGAAGGGGCTCACAGATACGCAGTATTTT	CASSRGKGLTDTQYF
TRBJ2-7	TRBD1	TRBV20-1	.	TGCAGTGCTAGAGAGTTCCCCCGGCCGGGACAGGCCCCCTACGAGCAGTACTTC	CSAREFPRPGQAPYEQYF
TRBJ2-7	.	TRBV6-2/TRBV6-3	few	TGTGCCAGCAGTTACCGCGAAGGCTCCTACGAGCAGTACTTC	CASSYREGSYEQYF
TRBJ1-1	TRBD1	TRBV25-1	.	TGTGCCAGCGCTCCGGACAGGACGGCGGTTGCTGAAGCTTTCTTT	CASAPDRTAVAEAFF
TRBJ1-5	.	TRBV30	few	TGTGCCTGGAGTCCCACATATGGGCAGGGTGTGTTATGGCCCCAGCATTTT	CAWSPTYGQGVLWPQHF
TRBJ1-1	.	TRBV18	many	TGTGCCAGCTCAGGACAGCCGAACACTGAAGCTTTCTTT	CASSGQPNTEAFF
TRBJ2-5	.	TRBV5-1	few	TGCGCCAGCAGCCTGGGTGTCCAGAACCAAGAGACCCAGTACTTC	CASSLGVQNQETQYF
TRBJ2-1	.	TRBV7-9	few	TGTGCCAGCAGCTTAGTTACGGAACGTGAGCAGTTCTTC	CASSLVTEREQFF
TRBJ2-7	.	TRBV5-1	.	TGCGCCAGCAGCTCCAACAGGGTAAGCTCCTACGAGCAGTACTTC	CASSSNRVSSYEQYF
TRBJ2-7	.	TRBV5-1	few	TGCGCCAGCAGCTTGGCGACAGGCCGGGATTACGAGCAGTACTTC	CASSLATGRDYEQYF
TRBJ2-3	.	TRBV3-1	.	TGTGCCAGCAGCCAAGACCCAATATCCACAGATACGCAGTATTTT	CASSQDPISTDTQYF
TRBJ2-3	TRBD1	TRBV19	few	TGTGCCAGTAACCCAGGGGGTTTTCGCACAGATACGCAGTATTTT	CASNPGGFRTDTQYF
TRBJ2-7	.	TRBV20-1	few	TGCAGTGCAAACCTTCCCGGGGCAGGCCACGAGCAGTACTTC	CSANLPGAGHEQYF
TRBJ2-1	TRBD2	TRBV9	many	TGTGCCAGCGGTACTACTAGCGGGATGTACAATGAGCAGTTCTTC	CASGTTSGMYNEQFF
TRBJ2-2	.	TRBV24-1	few	TGTGCCACCAGTGATCCGGGTCCCGGGGAGCTGTTTTTT	CATSDPGPGELFF
TRBJ1-1	.	TRBV6-5	.	TGTGCCAGCAGTTCCACCATACTCGCTGAAGCTTTCTTT	CASSSTILAEAFF
TRBJ2-1	TRBD1	TRBV29-1	.	TGCAGCGTTGAAAGGGGGACAGGGGGCTCTTACAATGAGCAGTTCTTC	CSVERGTGGSYNEQFF
TRBJ2-7	TRBD2	TRBV5-6	.	TGTGCCAGCAGCTCCCCCCTTTCTAGCGGCTCATCCTACGAGCAGTACTTC	CASSSPLSSGSSYEQYF
TRBJ2-7	TRBD2	TRBV12-3/TRBV12-4	.	TGTGCCAGCAGTTTCAGCGGGGGCCACCTTCGAGACGAGCAGTACTTC	CASSFSGGHLRDEQYF
TRBJ2-5	TRBD1	TRBV5-1	few	TGCGCCAGCAGCTTGGGGGAGACAGGGGGCACTAGAGAGACCCAGTACTTC	CASSLGETGGTRETQYF
TRBJ1-1	.	TRBV12-3/TRBV12-4	.	TGTGCCAGCAGTTTAATCCAGAACACTGAAGCTTTCTTT	CASSLIQNTEAFF
TRBJ2-7	.	TRBV12-3/TRBV12-4	.	TGTGCCAGCAGCCCCTTCAGGGATTACGACGAGCAGTACTTC	CASSPFRDYDEQYF
TRBJ2-1	.	TRBV12-3/TRBV12-4	few	TGTGCCAGCAGTCCTAGCGTTTCCTACAATGAGCAGTTCTTC	CASSPSVSYNEQFF
TRBJ1-1	.	TRBV6-5	few	TGTGCCAGCAGTTACACGCCCGGGACGCTGAACACTGAAGCTTTCTTT	CASSYTPGTLNTEAFF
TRBJ2-3	.	TRBV5-1	.	TGCGCCAGCAGCTTTGTCGAATGGACAGATACGCAGTATTTT	CASSFVEWTDTQYF
TRBJ2-3	TRBD1	TRBV12-3/TRBV12-4	.	TGTGCCAGCAGCTTGGGACAGTTCACAGATACGCAGTATTTT	CASSLGQFTDTQYF
TRBJ2-7	.	TRBV12-3/TRBV12-4	.	TGTGCCAGCAGCAGTAGCGGAGAGAGGGCCTACGAGCAGTACTTC	CASSSSGERAYEQYF
TRBJ2-2	.	TRBV7-9	.	TGTGCCAGCAGCCCAAGCGTGGGACACTACACCGGGGAGCTGTTTTTT	CASSPSVGHYTGELFF
TRBJ1-5	.	TRBV12-3/TRBV12-4	many	TGTGCCAGCAGTTCGGGGGAAAGGGGCAATCAGCCCCAGCATTTT	CASSSGERGNQPQHF
TRBJ1-2	.	TRBV27	.	TGTGCCAGCAGTTTTTCACAGTTGTATGGCTACACCTTC	CASSFSQLYGYTF
TRBJ2-7	TRBD1	TRBV25-1	few	TGTGCCAGCAGTGAATATTCGGGGACAGGGCAGTACTTC	CASSEYSGTGQYF
TRBJ1-2	.	TRBV2	.	TGTGCCAGCAGTGCGTCGCCAAACTATGGCTACACCTTC	CASSASPNYGYTF
TRBJ2-5	TRBD2	TRBV5-1	.	TGCGCCAGCAGTTCGACTAGCGGGAGAGAAAAACAAGAGACCCAGTACTTC	CASSSTSGREKQETQYF
TRBJ2-7	TRBD1	TRBV18	few	TGTGCCAGCTCACCAATGGACAGGGGGTTACCCTACGAGCAGTACTTC	CASSPMDRGLPYEQYF
TRBJ2-1	TRBD2	TRBV27	.	TGTGCCAGCAGTTTAATACTAGCGGGAGCATATTGGAATGAGCAGTTCTTC	CASSLILAGAYWNEQFF
TRBJ2-2	.	TRBV5-5	few	TGTGCCAGCAACCCGAAGGGGGCCGGGGAGCTGTTTTTT	CASNPKGAGELFF
TRBJ1-2	TRBD1	TRBV20-1	.	TGCAGTGCTAGAGCCCTGACAGGGGACTACACCTTC	CSARALTGDYTF
TRBJ1-2	.	TRBV28	.	TGTGCCAGCAGTACCGGCCAATTCGAGCTCTATGGCTACACCTTC	CASSTGQFELYGYTF
TRBJ2-2	TRBD1	TRBV23-1	.	TGCGCCAGCAGTCGCTCGGACAGGGGAGCGGACACCGGGGAGCTGTTTTTT	CASSRSDRGADTGELFF
TRBJ2-3	.	TRBV9	many	TGTGCCAGCAGCGGATCGACTAGAAACTCCTTCACAGATACGCAGTATTTT	CASSGSTRNSFTDTQYF
TRBJ2-3	TRBD2	TRBV6-5	few	TGTGCCAGCAGTTACAGGCCTAGCGGGGGGAGAGATACGCAGTATTTT	CASSYRPSGGRDTQYF
TRBJ2-3	.	TRBV7-9	.	TGTGCCAGCATGAGAGGGCCTAGCACAGATACGCAGTATTTT	CASMRGPSTDTQYF